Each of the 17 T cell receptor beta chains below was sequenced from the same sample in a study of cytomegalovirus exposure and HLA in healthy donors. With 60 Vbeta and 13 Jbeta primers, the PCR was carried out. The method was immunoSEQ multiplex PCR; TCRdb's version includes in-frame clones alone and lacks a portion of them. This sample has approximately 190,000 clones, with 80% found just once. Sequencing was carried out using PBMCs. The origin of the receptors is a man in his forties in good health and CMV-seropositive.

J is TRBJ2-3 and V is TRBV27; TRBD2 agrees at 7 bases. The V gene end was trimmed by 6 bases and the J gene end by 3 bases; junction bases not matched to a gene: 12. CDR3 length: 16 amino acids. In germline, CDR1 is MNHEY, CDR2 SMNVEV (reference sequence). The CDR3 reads CASSDPTSYSTDTQYF. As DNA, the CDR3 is TGTGCCAGCAGCGATCCGACTAGCTACAGTACAGATACGCAGTATTTT.

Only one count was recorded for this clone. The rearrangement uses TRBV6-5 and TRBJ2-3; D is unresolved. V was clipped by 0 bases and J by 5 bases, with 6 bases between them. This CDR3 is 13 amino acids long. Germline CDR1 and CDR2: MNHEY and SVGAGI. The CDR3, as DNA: TGTGCCAGCAGTTACTCCAATAGAGATACGCAGTATTTT. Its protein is CASSYSNRDTQYF.

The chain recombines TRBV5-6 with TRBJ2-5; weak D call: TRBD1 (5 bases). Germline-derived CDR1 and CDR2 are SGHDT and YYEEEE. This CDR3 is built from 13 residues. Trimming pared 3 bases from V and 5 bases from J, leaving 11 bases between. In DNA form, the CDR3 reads TGTGCCAGCAGCTCCTCCAGGGCGGAGACCCAGTACTTC. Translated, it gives CASSSSRAETQYF. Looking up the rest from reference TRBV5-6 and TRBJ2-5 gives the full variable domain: DAGVTQSPTHLIKTRGQQVTLRCSPKSGHDTVSWYQQALGQGPQFIFQYYEEEERQRGNFPDRFSGHQFPNYSSELNVNALLLGDSALYLCASSSSRAETQYFGPGTRLLVL.

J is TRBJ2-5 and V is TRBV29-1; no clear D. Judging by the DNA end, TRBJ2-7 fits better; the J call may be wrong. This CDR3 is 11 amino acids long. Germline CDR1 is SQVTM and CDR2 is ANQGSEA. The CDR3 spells CSVAVEYEQYF. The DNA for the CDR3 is TGCAGCGTTGCGGTCGAGTACGAGCAGTACTTC.

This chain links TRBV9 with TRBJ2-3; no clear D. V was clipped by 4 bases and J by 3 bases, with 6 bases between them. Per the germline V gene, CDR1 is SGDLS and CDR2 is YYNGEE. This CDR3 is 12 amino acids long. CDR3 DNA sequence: TGTGCCAGCAGCTTCTCGACAGATACGCAGTATTTT. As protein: CASSFSTDTQYF.

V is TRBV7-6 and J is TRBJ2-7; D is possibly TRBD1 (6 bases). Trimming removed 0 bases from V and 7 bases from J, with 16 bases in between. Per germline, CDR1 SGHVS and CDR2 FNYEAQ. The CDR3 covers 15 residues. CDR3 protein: CASSLALVGDTEQYF. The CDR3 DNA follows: TGTGCCAGCAGCTTAGCGCTGGTGGGGGACACAGAGCAGTACTTC.

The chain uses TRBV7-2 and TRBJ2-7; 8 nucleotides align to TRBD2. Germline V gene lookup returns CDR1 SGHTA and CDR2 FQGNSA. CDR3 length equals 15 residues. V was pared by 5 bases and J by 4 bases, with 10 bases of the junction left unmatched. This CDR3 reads CASSRGSGGPYEQYF. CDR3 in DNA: TGTGCCAGCAGCCGAGGGAGCGGGGGCCCTTACGAGCAGTACTTC.

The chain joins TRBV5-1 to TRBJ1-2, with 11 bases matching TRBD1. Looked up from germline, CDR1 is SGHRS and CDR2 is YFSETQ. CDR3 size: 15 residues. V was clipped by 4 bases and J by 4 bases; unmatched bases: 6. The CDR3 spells CASSRGTGGFYGYTF. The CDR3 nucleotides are TGCGCCAGCAGCAGAGGGACAGGGGGTTTCTATGGCTACACCTTC.

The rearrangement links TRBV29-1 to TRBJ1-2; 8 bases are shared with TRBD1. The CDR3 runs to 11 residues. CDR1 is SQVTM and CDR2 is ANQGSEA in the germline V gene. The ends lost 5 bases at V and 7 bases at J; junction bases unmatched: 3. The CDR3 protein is CSVRDRSGYTF. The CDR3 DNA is TGCAGCGTTCGGGACAGGTCTGGCTACACCTTC.

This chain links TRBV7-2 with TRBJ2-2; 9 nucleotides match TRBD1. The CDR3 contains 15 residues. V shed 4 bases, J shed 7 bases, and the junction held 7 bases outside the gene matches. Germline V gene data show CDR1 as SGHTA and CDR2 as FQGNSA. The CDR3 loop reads CASSSRDRADGELFF. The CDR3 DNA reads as TGTGCCAGCAGCTCAAGGGACAGGGCAGACGGGGAGCTGTTTTTT.

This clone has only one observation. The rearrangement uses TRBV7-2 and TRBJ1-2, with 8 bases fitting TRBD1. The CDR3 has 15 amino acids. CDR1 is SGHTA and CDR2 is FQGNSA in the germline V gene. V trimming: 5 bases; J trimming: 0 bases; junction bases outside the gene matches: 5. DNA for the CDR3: TGTGCCAGCAGCGCACCGGGACAGGCTAACTATGGCTACACCTTC. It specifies CASSAPGQANYGYTF.

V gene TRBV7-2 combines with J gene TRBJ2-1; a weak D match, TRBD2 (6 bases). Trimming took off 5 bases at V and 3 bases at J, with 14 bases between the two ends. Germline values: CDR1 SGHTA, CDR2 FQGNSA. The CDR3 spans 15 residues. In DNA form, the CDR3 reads TGTGCCAGCAGCGAGGACTACCTCGTCTACAATGAGCAGTTCTTC. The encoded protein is CASSEDYLVYNEQFF.

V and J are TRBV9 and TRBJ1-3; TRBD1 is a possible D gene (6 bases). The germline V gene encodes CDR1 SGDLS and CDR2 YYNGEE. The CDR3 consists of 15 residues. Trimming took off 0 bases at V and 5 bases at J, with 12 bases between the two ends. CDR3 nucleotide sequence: TGTGCCAGCAGCGTAGTGGGTGGGGGCAGAAACACCATATATTTT. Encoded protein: CASSVVGGGRNTIYF.

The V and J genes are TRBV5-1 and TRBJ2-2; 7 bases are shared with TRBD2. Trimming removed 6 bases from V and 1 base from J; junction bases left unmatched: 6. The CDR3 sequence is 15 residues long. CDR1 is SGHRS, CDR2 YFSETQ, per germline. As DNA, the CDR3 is TGCGCCAGCACCGGGGCGGGGGTGAACACCGGGGAGCTGTTTTTT. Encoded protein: CASTGAGVNTGELFF.

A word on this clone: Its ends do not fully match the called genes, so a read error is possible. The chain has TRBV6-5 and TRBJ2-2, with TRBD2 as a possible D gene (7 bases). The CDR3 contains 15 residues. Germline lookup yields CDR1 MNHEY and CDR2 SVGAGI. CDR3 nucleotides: TGTGCCAGCAGTCCCACGGGGAGGGACACCGAGGAGCTGTTTTTT. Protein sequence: CASSPTGRDTEELFF.

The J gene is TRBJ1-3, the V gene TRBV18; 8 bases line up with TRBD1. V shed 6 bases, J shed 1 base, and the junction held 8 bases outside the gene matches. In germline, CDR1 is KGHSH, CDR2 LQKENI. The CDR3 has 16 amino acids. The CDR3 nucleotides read TGTGCCAGCTCTATATCAGGGGGCGAATCTGGAAACACCATATATTTT. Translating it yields CASSISGGESGNTIYF.

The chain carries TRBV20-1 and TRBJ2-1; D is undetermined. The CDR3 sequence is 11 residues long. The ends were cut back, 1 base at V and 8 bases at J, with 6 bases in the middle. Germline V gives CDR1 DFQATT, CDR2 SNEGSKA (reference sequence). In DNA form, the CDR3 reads TGCAGTGCTAGAGCCCGGGATGAGCAGTTCTTC. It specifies CSARARDEQFF.